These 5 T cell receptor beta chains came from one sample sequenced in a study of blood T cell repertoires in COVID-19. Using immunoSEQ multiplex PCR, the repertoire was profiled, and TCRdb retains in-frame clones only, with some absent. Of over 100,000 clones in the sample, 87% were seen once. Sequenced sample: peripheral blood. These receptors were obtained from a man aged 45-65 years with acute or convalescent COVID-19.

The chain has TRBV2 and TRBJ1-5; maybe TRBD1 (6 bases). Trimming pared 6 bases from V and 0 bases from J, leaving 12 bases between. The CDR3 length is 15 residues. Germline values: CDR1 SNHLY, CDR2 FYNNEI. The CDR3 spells CASSRTEISNQPQHF. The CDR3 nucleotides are TGTGCCAGCAGCCGGACAGAGATTAGCAATCAGCCCCAGCATTTT.

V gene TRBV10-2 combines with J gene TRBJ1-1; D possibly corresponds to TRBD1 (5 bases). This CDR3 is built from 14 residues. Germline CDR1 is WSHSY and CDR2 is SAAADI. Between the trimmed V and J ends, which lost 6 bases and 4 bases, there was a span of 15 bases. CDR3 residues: CASRGGGDSTEAFF. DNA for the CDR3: TGCGCCAGCAGGGGGGGAGGGGATTCCACTGAAGCTTTCTTT.

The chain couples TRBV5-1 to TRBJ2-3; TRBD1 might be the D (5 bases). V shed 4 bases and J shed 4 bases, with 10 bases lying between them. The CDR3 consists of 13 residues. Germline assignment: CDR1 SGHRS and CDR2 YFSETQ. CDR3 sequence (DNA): TGCGCCAGCAGCCCAGCCAGGGCAGATACGCAGTATTTT. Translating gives CASSPARADTQYF.

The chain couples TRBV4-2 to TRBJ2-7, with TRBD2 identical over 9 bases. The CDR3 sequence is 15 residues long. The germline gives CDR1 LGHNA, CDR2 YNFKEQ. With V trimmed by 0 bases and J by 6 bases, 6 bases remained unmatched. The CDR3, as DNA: TGTGCCAGCAGCCAAGATAAAGCGGGAGGCAGCGAGCAGTACTTC. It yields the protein CASSQDKAGGSEQYF.

The CDR3 sequence: CASSPEWGRAGETQYF. In nucleotides, the CDR3 is TGTGCCAGCAGCCCCGAATGGGGGAGGGCCGGGGAGACCCAGTACTTC. The genes are TRBV3-1 (or the pseudogene TRBV3-2) and TRBJ2-5; 7 bases align to TRBD2. The CDR3 covers 16 residues. Germline CDR1 LGHDT, CDR2 YNNKEL (reference sequence). V shed 4 bases, J shed 5 bases, and the junction held 13 bases outside the gene matches.